Listed below are T cell receptor beta chains from one sample, sequenced in a study of T cells in Graves' hyperthyroidism and ophthalmopathy. MiXCR, run by TCRdb on the multiplex PCR reads, gives a single entry per CDR3 protein. The profile shows 300,000 or so distinct CDR3 sequences, over 20% of them singletons. Material: blood. The receptor set was obtained from a woman aged 45-65 years with Graves' hyperthyroidism. Both conserved end residues are part of each CDR3. A D gene is named only where the DNA matches it firmly. Clone size is stated in some rows and not others, as once, few, many or a class when expanded.

clone size,J gene,V gene,D gene,CDR3 protein,CDR3 DNA
-,TRBJ2-5,TRBV2,TRBD1,CASDGQGLGQETQYF,TGTGCCAGCGACGGACAGGGGTTGGGCCAAGAGACCCAGTACTTC
-,TRBJ2-7,TRBV9,-,CASSVFSGNEQYF,TGTGCCAGCAGCGTTTTCAGTGGAAACGAGCAGTACTTC
many,TRBJ2-1,TRBV7-8,TRBD1,CASSPWTGGEQFF,TGTGCCAGCAGCCCGTGGACAGGGGGTGAGCAGTTCTTC
many,TRBJ2-7,TRBV28,-,CASSPSFEQYF,TGTGCCAGCAGCCCCAGTTTCGAGCAGTACTTC
few,TRBJ2-7,TRBV20-1,TRBD1,CSARDRIGQVTYEQYF,TGCAGTGCTAGAGATCGTATCGGACAGGTAACCTACGAGCAGTACTTC
many,TRBJ2-2,TRBV18,-,CASSGTNTGELFF,TGTGCCAGCTCAGGGACGAACACCGGGGAGCTGTTTTTT
many,TRBJ2-3,TRBV20-1,-,CSARPRRQGRTDTQYF,TGCAGTGCTAGACCCAGGAGGCAGGGCCGAACAGATACGCAGTATTTT
-,TRBJ2-6,TRBV12-3/TRBV12-4,TRBD1,CASIPTGSGANVLTF,TGTGCCAGCATTCCGACAGGGTCCGGGGCCAACGTCCTGACTTTC
-,TRBJ2-1,TRBV10-1,TRBD2,CASIEATSSIKQFF,TGCGCCAGCATCGAGGCGACTAGCAGTATAAAGCAGTTCTTC
-,TRBJ2-1,TRBV2,-,CASSASEPSSYNEQFF,TGTGCCAGCAGTGCGTCCGAACCTAGCTCCTACAATGAGCAGTTCTTC
many,TRBJ2-1,TRBV15,-,CATSRGGGRPQDNEQFF,TGTGCCACCAGCCGAGGGGGGGGAAGACCCCAGGACAATGAGCAGTTCTTC
-,TRBJ1-3,TRBV11-3,-,CASSLDLDSHSGNTIYF,TGTGCCAGCAGCTTAGACCTGGACAGCCACTCTGGAAACACCATATATTTT
-,TRBJ2-7,TRBV2,TRBD2,CASSGIGTSGYEQYF,TGTGCCAGCAGTGGGATAGGGACTAGCGGGTACGAGCAGTACTTC
-,TRBJ1-4,TRBV5-8,-,CASSSYGAREKLFF,TGTGCCAGCAGCTCGTACGGGGCCCGGGAAAAACTGTTTTTT